These 17 T cell receptor beta chains came from one sample sequenced in a study of Ad26.COV2.S vaccination and SARS-CoV-2 variants. Produced via immunoSEQ multiplex PCR; TCRdb's table is partial and in-frame only. The sample comprises a few hundred thousand clones, about 90% of which are singletons, and roughly 1.7% rests with the top ten. The sample's treatment: some 19 received Ad26.COV2.S at low or high dose, single or two shots; about 5 received placebo; per-sample allocation not given. Samples came from day 63 after the first vaccine or placebo injection. The source material was peripheral blood, sampled in a trial of Ad26.COV2.S vaccine versus placebo. The receptors were sampled from a person aged 18-65 years who received the Ad26.COV2.S COVID-19 vaccine or a placebo.

The genes are TRBV4-3 and TRBJ1-3; unclear D gene. The CDR3 runs 16 residues. Per germline, CDR1 LGHNA and CDR2 YSLEER. V lost 0 bases, J lost 0 bases, and 9 bases lay in between. In DNA, the CDR3 is TGCGCCAGCAGCCAAGATTGGAGGAGCTCTGGAAACACCATATATTTT. This encodes CASSQDWRSSGNTIYF.

The chain has TRBV5-1 and TRBJ2-7; the D gene is possibly TRBD2 (7 bases). The CDR3 runs 15 residues. Germline assignment: CDR1 SGHRS and CDR2 YFSETQ. The V gene lost 0 bases and the J gene lost 2 bases, with 12 bases spanning the gap. CDR3 amino acids: CASSLVGGAPYEQYF. For the CDR3, the DNA is TGCGCCAGCAGCTTGGTAGGGGGGGCCCCCTACGAGCAGTACTTC.

The chain links TRBV14 to TRBJ2-5; D might be TRBD1 (5 bases). The V end was cut by 1 base, the J end by 5 bases, with 11 bases between. This CDR3 region has 14 residues. In germline, CDR1 is SGHDN, CDR2 FVKESK. CDR3: CASSQVRASETQYF. CDR3 sequence (DNA): TGTGCCAGCAGCCAAGTCAGGGCTAGTGAGACCCAGTACTTC.

As DNA, the CDR3 is TGTGCCACCAGCAAACTACAGGGGGGAAACACTGAAGCTTTCTTT. It codes for CATSKLQGGNTEAFF. The rearrangement links TRBV15 to TRBJ1-1; 8 bases are shared with TRBD1. CDR3 size: 15 residues. The J segment lost 2 bases and the V segment lost 4 bases, leaving 6 bases of the junction unmatched. From germline, CDR1 is LNHNV and CDR2 YYDKDF (reference sequence). The complete variable domain, with remaining parts taken from reference TRBV15 and TRBJ1-1, reads DAMVIQNPRYQVTQFGKPVTLSCSQTLNHNVMYWYQQKSSQAPKLLFHYYDKDFNNEADTPDNFQSRRPNTSFCFLDIRSPGLGDTAMYLCATSKLQGGNTEAFFGQGTRLTVV.

This clone was observed once. This sample includes further DNA sequences coding for the same CDR3. The chain employs TRBV6-2 or TRBV6-3 and TRBJ1-5; D remains ambiguous. The CDR3 loop spans 14 amino acids. From germline, CDR1 is MNHEY and CDR2 SVGEGT. The V and J ends lost 3 bases and 0 bases respectively, with 6 bases between them. The CDR3 DNA sequence: TGTGCCAGCAGTTATTCTAATAGCAATCAGCCCCAGCATTTT. Its translation: CASSYSNSNQPQHF.

V and J are TRBV27 and TRBJ1-2; D gene uncertain. V lost 6 bases, J lost 4 bases, and 12 bases lay in between. The CDR3 covers 13 residues. Germline V gene sequence: CDR1 MNHEY, CDR2 SMNVEV (reference sequence). The CDR3 DNA reads TGTGCCAGCAGCGCCGGGCTCGCCTATGGCTACACCTTC. Its protein is CASSAGLAYGYTF.

The J gene is TRBJ1-2, the V gene TRBV24-1; D is unresolved. Trimming pared 4 bases from V and 4 bases from J, leaving 6 bases between. CDR3 length: 12 amino acids. The V gene's germline CDR1 is KGHDR and CDR2 SFDVKD. CDR3 residues: CATSDSLYGYTF. CDR3 bases: TGTGCCACCAGTGACTCCCTCTATGGCTACACCTTC.

This sequence joins TRBV30 and TRBJ1-5; D is undetermined. The germline V gene encodes CDR1 GTSNPN and CDR2 SVGIG (reference sequence). CDR3 length: 15 amino acids. Trimming cost V 2 bases and J 6 bases, with 17 bases left between them. CDR3: CAWSQREALRQPQHF. DNA for the CDR3: TGTGCCTGGAGTCAGAGGGAAGCGCTTCGTCAGCCCCAGCATTTT.

The gene calls are TRBV30 and TRBJ2-5; D might be TRBD1 (6 bases). Germline V gives CDR1 GTSNPN, CDR2 SVGIG (reference sequence). V lost 4 bases to trimming and J lost 1 base, with 13 bases between them. This CDR3 is built from 14 residues. CDR3: CAWTHRASQETQYF. The CDR3 DNA reads as TGTGCCTGGACCCACAGGGCCTCCCAAGAGACCCAGTACTTC.

This sequence joins TRBV7-2 and TRBJ1-5; D uncertain. Between the trimmed V and J ends, which lost 2 bases and 0 bases, there was a span of 8 bases. CDR1 and CDR2 (germline): SGHTA, FQGNSA. The CDR3 loop spans 15 amino acids. The CDR3 DNA reads as TGTGCCAGCAGCTTATTGGGCACTAGCAATCAGCCCCAGCATTTT. Amino acids: CASSLLGTSNQPQHF.

V gene TRBV12-3 or TRBV12-4 combines with J gene TRBJ2-7, with a weak D call TRBD1 (5 bases). V lost 8 bases and J lost 4, with 15 bases in between. The CDR3 length is 13 residues. CDR3 residues: CASAAGLSYEQYF. The CDR3 nucleotides are TGTGCCAGCGCGGCAGGGTTGAGTTACGAGCAGTACTTC.

This rearrangement joins TRBV11-2 to TRBJ1-1, with TRBD1 identical over 7 bases. This CDR3 comprises 15 residues. Trimming took 5 bases from V and 1 from J; bases not matched to a gene: 7. Germline CDR1 SGHAT, CDR2 FQNNGV. DNA for the CDR3: TGTGCCAGCAGCCAGAGGACAGGTTGGAACACTGAAGCTTTCTTT. Its protein is CASSQRTGWNTEAFF.

This chain joins TRBV28 and TRBJ1-3; D gene unclear. V was cut by 5 bases and J by 8 bases, with 10 bases left in between. CDR1 is MDHEN and CDR2 is SYDVKM in the germline V gene. The length of the CDR3 is 12 residues. Here the CDR3 reads CASSDLGYTIYF. CDR3 nucleotide sequence: TGTGCCAGCAGTGACCTTGGGTACACCATATATTTT.

The V call is TRBV6-2 or TRBV6-3, the J call TRBJ2-4, with D tentatively TRBD1 or TRBD2 (5 bases each). Germline values: CDR1 MNHEY, CDR2 SVGEGT. V was shortened by 6 bases and J by 0 bases, with 21 bases between the two germline ends. The CDR3 length is 18 residues. The CDR3 bases are TGTGCCAGCAGCATCGGGACCCCTTTCGATCTAGCCAAAAACATTCAGTACTTC. Translation: CASSIGTPFDLAKNIQYF.

In DNA form, the CDR3 reads TGTGCCAGCAGTTACTCGAAGTCCTTAGGGTACACTGAAGCTTTCTTT. Encoded protein: CASSYSKSLGYTEAFF. V gene TRBV6-2 or TRBV6-3 combines with J gene TRBJ1-1; D call uncertain. The CDR3 loop spans 16 amino acids. Germline CDR1 MNHEY, CDR2 SVGEGT. The V end lost 0 bases, the J end lost 3 bases, and 14 bases lay between the germline ends.

The rearrangement joins TRBV4-3 to TRBJ2-7; 9 bases are shared with TRBD1. The germline V gene has CDR1 LGHNA and CDR2 YSLEER. The CDR3 extends over 16 amino acids. V shed 4 bases, J shed 2 bases, and the junction held 9 bases outside the gene matches. The DNA for the CDR3 is TGCGCCAGCAGCCCAGCACGACAGGGGGTCACCTACGAGCAGTACTTC. Encoded protein: CASSPARQGVTYEQYF.

V gene TRBV5-1 combines with J gene TRBJ2-5, with D hard to call. Per the germline V gene, CDR1 is SGHRS and CDR2 is YFSETQ. The CDR3 consists of 13 residues. V lost 1 base to trimming and J lost 4 bases, with 8 bases between them. The CDR3 loop is CASSLRDTETQYF. The CDR3 DNA follows: TGCGCCAGCAGCTTGAGGGATACAGAGACCCAGTACTTC. The whole variable domain, remainder taken from reference TRBV5-1 and TRBJ2-5, is KAGVTQTPRYLIKTRGQQVTLSCSPISGHRSVSWYQQTPGQGLQFLFEYFSETQRNKGNFPGRFSGRQFSNSRSEMNVSTLELGDSALYLCASSLRDTETQYFGPGTRLLVL.